The clone carrying this T cell receptor beta chain was picked up many times. Its antigen is still unknown. One entry per CDR3 protein results from TCRdb running MiXCR on the reads. Of approximately 130,000 distinct CDR3 sequences in the sample, 7.5% to 9% were seen once. The data were taken from a study of T cell repertoires in cytomegalovirus infection. Study details: Matching HLA type, along with CMV infection, was indicated by public TCR beta signatures.

Study-level results: Based on cumulative public TCR beta family frequency, carriers of CMV plus the relevant HLA were identified. CMV-specific HLA-C-restricted TCR beta clonotypes dominated the ex vivo response.

Trimming removed 6 bases at V and 2 bases at J, with 8 bases between. The CDR3 consists of 12 residues. CDR1 and CDR2 (germline): MNHNS, SASEGT. Sequenced input: PBMCs. The chain is built from TRBV6-1 and TRBJ2-7; D gene unclear. This receptor was identified in a human donor in good health (CMV status not recorded). Some clones in this sample may be carry-over from other donors' samples. The CDR3, as DNA: TGTGCCAGCAGGGGCTCGGCCTACGAGCAGTACTTC. Translating gives CASRGSAYEQYF.